The 21 T cell receptor beta chains below come from one sample, sequenced in a study of blood T cell repertoires in COVID-19. The data were produced by immunoSEQ multiplex PCR, yet TCRdb's version contains in-frame clones alone and is incomplete. This sample has 220,000 or so clones, with less than 90% found just once. Material for sequencing was peripheral blood. Receptor source: a man younger than 45 with active or convalescent COVID-19.

This sequence joins TRBV7-2 and TRBJ2-7, with D possibly TRBD2 on 5 matching bases. V was shortened by 5 bases and J by 3 bases, with 20 bases between the two germline ends. The CDR3 has 16 residues. The germline gives CDR1 SGHTA, CDR2 FQGNSA. CDR3 amino acids: CASSRVASTGIYEQYF. CDR3 coding DNA: TGTGCCAGCAGCCGCGTAGCGTCAACCGGAATCTACGAGCAGTACTTC.

This sequence joins TRBV9 and TRBJ2-1; unclear D gene. Germline V gives CDR1 SGDLS, CDR2 YYNGEE. Trimming removed 4 bases from V and 9 bases from J, with 8 bases in between. This CDR3 comprises 11 residues. CDR3 in amino acids: CASSSEVEQFF. The CDR3, as DNA: TGTGCCAGCAGCTCAGAGGTTGAGCAGTTCTTC.

This clone was detected only once. This rearrangement joins TRBV2 to TRBJ2-7; weak D call: TRBD1 (6 bases). This CDR3 is built from 12 residues. V was trimmed by 9 bases and J by 4 bases, leaving 13 bases between them. Germline V gives CDR1 SNHLY, CDR2 FYNNEI. The CDR3 is CARRERGYEQYF. DNA of the CDR3: TGTGCCAGGAGAGAAAGGGGGTACGAGCAGTACTTC.

The chain has TRBV7-2 and TRBJ1-6; D perhaps matches TRBD1 (5 bases). The CDR3 runs 16 residues. Trimming took 2 bases from V and 2 from J, leaving 10 bases between them. Germline V gives CDR1 SGHTA, CDR2 FQGNSA. CDR3 in amino acids: CASSLSGPAYNSPLHF. CDR3 sequence (DNA): TGTGCCAGCAGCTTATCAGGGCCAGCCTATAATTCACCCCTCCACTTT.

The chain couples TRBV7-9 to TRBJ2-5; 14 bases map to TRBD2. Losses at the gene ends were 2 bases for V and 5 bases for J; bases not matched to a gene: 4. Germline V lookup: CDR1 SEHNR, CDR2 FQNEAQ (reference sequence). CDR3 length equals 16 residues. The CDR3 region is CASSLRTSGGIETQYF. The CDR3 DNA reads as TGTGCCAGCAGCTTAAGGACTAGCGGGGGGATTGAGACCCAGTACTTC.

This sequence joins TRBV5-1 and TRBJ2-7; 10 bases are shared with TRBD2. The germline V gene has CDR1 SGHRS and CDR2 YFSETQ. V was pared by 0 bases and J by 3 bases, with 0 bases of the junction left unmatched. CDR3 length: 14 residues. CDR3 in DNA: TGCGCCAGCAGCTTGGCTAGCGGGAGCTACGAGCAGTACTTC. This codes for CASSLASGSYEQYF.

The V call is TRBV7-8, the J call TRBJ1-1; a weak D match, TRBD1 (5 bases). Germline V lookup: CDR1 SGHVS, CDR2 FQNEAQ. Deletions cut 3 bases from V and 5 bases from J, with 13 bases between. This CDR3 has 14 amino acids. Here the CDR3 reads CASSFSAGQTEAFF. The CDR3 DNA reads as TGTGCCAGCAGCTTCAGCGCAGGGCAAACTGAAGCTTTCTTT.

The V call is TRBV4-3, the J call TRBJ2-7; 7 bases fit TRBD1. The CDR3 runs 15 residues. Germline-derived CDR1 and CDR2 are LGHNA and YSLEER. V shed 1 base, J shed 2 bases, and the junction held 5 bases outside the gene matches. DNA for the CDR3: TGCGCCAGCAGCCAAGGACAGGGTAGTCCCTACGAGCAGTACTTC. This sequence encodes CASSQGQGSPYEQYF.

The V gene is TRBV5-1, the J gene TRBJ2-2; TRBD2 matches 10 bases. CDR3 length: 16 residues. Per the germline V gene, CDR1 is SGHRS and CDR2 is YFSETQ. V was pared by 3 bases and J by 5 bases, with 7 bases of the junction left unmatched. The CDR3 nucleotides read TGCGCCAGCAGCTCTCAAACTAGCGGGGTAACCGGGGAGCTGTTTTTT. Its protein product is CASSSQTSGVTGELFF.

The chain uses TRBV18 and TRBJ1-3, with D possibly TRBD1 on 6 matching bases. CDR1 is KGHSH, CDR2 LQKENI, per germline. CDR3 length: 17 amino acids. The V end was cut by 5 bases, the J end by 0 bases, with 17 bases between. The CDR3: CASSAGGQGISGNTIYF. The CDR3 nucleotides are TGTGCCAGCTCAGCCGGCGGGCAGGGGATCTCTGGAAACACCATATATTTT.

The chain links TRBV6-5 to TRBJ2-2, with 7 bases aligning to TRBD1. V was clipped by 5 bases and J by 4 bases; unmatched bases: 7. This CDR3 is 15 amino acids long. Germline lookup yields CDR1 MNHEY and CDR2 SVGAGI. The DNA for the CDR3 is TGTGCCAGCAGTAGAACGAACAGGGGCACCGGGGAGCTGTTTTTT. Protein sequence: CASSRTNRGTGELFF.

The chain carries TRBV25-1 and TRBJ1-2, with 9 nucleotides matching TRBD1. The length of the CDR3 is 14 residues. J lost 4 bases, V lost 6 bases, and 6 bases had no gene match. The germline gives CDR1 MGHDK, CDR2 SYGVNS. The CDR3 loop reads CASRSTGGGYGYTF. In DNA, the CDR3 is TGTGCCAGCAGAAGTACAGGGGGCGGCTATGGCTACACCTTC.

The table lists this clone with a count of one. Germline is not matched at one junction end, which may reflect a read error. This chain uses TRBV7-7 with TRBJ2-5; weak D call: TRBD1 (6 bases). Germline CDR1 SSHAT, CDR2 FNYEAQ (reference sequence). CDR3 size: 13 residues. The CDR3 loop reads CASSLGTTGTQYF. DNA for the CDR3: TGTGCTAGCAGCTTAGGGACAACGGGGACCCAGTACTTC.

The chain couples TRBV7-9 to TRBJ1-1, with 9 bases matching TRBD1. V lost 1 base, J lost 1 base, and 13 bases stayed unmatched. Germline loops: CDR1 SEHNR, CDR2 FQNEAQ (reference sequence). This CDR3 comprises 19 residues. This CDR3 reads CASSLERAGQGLKNTEAFF. CDR3 coding DNA: TGTGCCAGCAGCTTAGAGCGTGCGGGACAGGGCTTGAAGAACACTGAAGCTTTCTTT.

The J gene is TRBJ1-1, the V gene TRBV7-9, with 9 bases fitting TRBD1. The length of the CDR3 is 15 residues. V lost 5 bases to trimming and J lost 1 base; unmatched junction nucleotides: 5. Germline values: CDR1 SEHNR, CDR2 FQNEAQ (reference sequence). CDR3 coding DNA: TGTGCCAGCAGCATCGGACAGGGGCCGAACACTGAAGCTTTCTTT. Translation gives CASSIGQGPNTEAFF.

The rearrangement joins TRBV7-2 to TRBJ2-5; possibly TRBD2 for D (6 bases). The CDR3 sequence is 14 residues long. V was cut by 2 bases and J by 5 bases, with 12 bases left in between. Germline V CDR1 and CDR2: SGHTA, FQGNSA. The CDR3 here is CASSLKAGRETQYF. The CDR3 coding sequence is TGTGCCAGCAGCTTAAAGGCGGGAAGGGAGACCCAGTACTTC. The entire variable domain, with the rest obtained from reference TRBV7-2 and TRBJ2-5, is as follows: GAGVSQSPSNKVTEKGKDVELRCDPISGHTALYWYRQSLGQGLEFLIYFQGNSAPDKSGLPSDRFSAERTGGSVSTLTIQRTQQEDSAVYLCASSLKAGRETQYFGPGTRLLVL.

This clone was seen once. This chain joins TRBV14 and TRBJ2-5; maybe TRBD1 (6 bases). The germline gives CDR1 SGHDN, CDR2 FVKESK. Trimming left V 4 bases short and J 2 bases short, with 11 bases between. There are 14 residues in the CDR3. Here the CDR3 reads CASSRLGGQETQYF. CDR3 coding DNA: TGTGCCAGCAGCCGATTAGGGGGTCAAGAGACCCAGTACTTC.

The rearrangement links TRBV6-2 or TRBV6-3 to TRBJ2-4; TRBD2 might be the D (6 bases). This CDR3 has 14 residues. CDR1 MNHEY and CDR2 SVGEGT come from the germline V gene. V lost 3 bases and J 3 bases, leaving 9 bases between the germline ends. CDR3: CASSYGGGKNIQYF. In nucleotides, the CDR3 is TGTGCCAGCAGTTATGGGGGAGGCAAAAACATTCAGTACTTC.

This chain uses TRBV27 with TRBJ2-7; TRBD1 is a possible D gene (6 bases). The V end lost 4 bases, the J end lost 6 bases, and 10 bases lay between the germline ends. The germline CDR1 and CDR2 sequences are MNHEY and SMNVEV (reference sequence). The length of the CDR3 is 12 residues. CDR3 coding DNA: TGTGCCAGCAGTTCCACAGGGCTCGAGCAGTACTTC. Its protein product is CASSSTGLEQYF.

In its sample, this clone was seen once. The genes are TRBV29-1 and TRBJ1-4; D remains unclear. The CDR3 consists of 13 residues. CDR1 and CDR2 from the germline V gene are SQVTM and ANQGSEA. Deletions cut 4 bases from V and 3 bases from J, with 9 bases between. In DNA, the CDR3 is TGCAGCGTTGGGACTTGGGCTAATGAAAAACTGTTTTTT. This encodes CSVGTWANEKLFF.

V and J are TRBV7-9 and TRBJ1-2, with TRBD1 as a possible D gene (5 bases). The CDR3 length is 15 residues. V was cut by 4 bases and J by 4 bases, with 16 bases left in between. Per the germline V gene, CDR1 is SEHNR and CDR2 is FQNEAQ (reference sequence). The CDR3 spells CASSSRGWTGYGYTF. CDR3 nucleotides: TGTGCCAGCAGCTCCCGGGGGTGGACGGGCTATGGCTACACCTTC.